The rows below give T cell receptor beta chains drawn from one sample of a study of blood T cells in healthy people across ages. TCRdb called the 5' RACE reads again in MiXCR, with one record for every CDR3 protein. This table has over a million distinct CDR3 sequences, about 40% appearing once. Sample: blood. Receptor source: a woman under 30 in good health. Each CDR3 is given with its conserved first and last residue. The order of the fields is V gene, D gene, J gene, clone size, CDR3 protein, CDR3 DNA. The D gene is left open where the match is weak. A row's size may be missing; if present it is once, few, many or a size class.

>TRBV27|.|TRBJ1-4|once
CASSSSRQFATNEKLFF
TGTGCCAGCAGTTCCTCCAGACAGTTTGCAACTAATGAAAAACTGTTTTTT
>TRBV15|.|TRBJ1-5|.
CATSRDPHSIQPQHF
TGTGCCACCAGCAGAGATCCGCACAGTATCCAGCCCCAGCATTTT
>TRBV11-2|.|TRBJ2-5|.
CASSLDSPKKYF
TGTGCCAGCAGCTTAGATAGTCCAAAGAAGTACTTC
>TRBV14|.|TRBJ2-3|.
CASGHGLTRDTQYF
TGTGCCAGCGGACACGGCCTGACGCGCGATACGCAGTATTTT
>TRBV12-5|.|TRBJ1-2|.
CASGSEKNYGYTF
TGTGCTAGTGGATCGGAGAAGAACTATGGCTACACCTTC
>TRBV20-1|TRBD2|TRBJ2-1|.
CSAPGTSGQDEQFF
TGCAGTGCTCCGGGGACTAGCGGACAGGATGAGCAGTTCTTC
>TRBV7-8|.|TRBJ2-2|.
CASSLAVNGELFF
TGTGCCAGCAGCTTAGCGGTGAACGGGGAGCTGTTTTTT
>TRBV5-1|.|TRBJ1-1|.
CASSFTGRDTEAFF
TGCGCCAGCAGCTTCACAGGGAGAGACACTGAAGCTTTCTTT
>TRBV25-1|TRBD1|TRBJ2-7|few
CASSDRQGITAPYEQYF
TGTGCCAGCAGTGACCGACAGGGGATTACGGCCCCCTACGAGCAGTACTTC
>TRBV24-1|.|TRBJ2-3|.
CATRPRNTDTQYF
TGTGCCACCAGGCCACGGAATACAGATACGCAGTATTTT
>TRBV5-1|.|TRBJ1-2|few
CASSKLGQTYGYTF
TGCGCCAGCAGCAAACTAGGACAGACTTATGGCTACACCTTC
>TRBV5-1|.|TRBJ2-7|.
CASSSPHKNSYEQYF
TGCGCCAGCAGCTCACCCCACAAGAACTCCTACGAGCAGTACTTC
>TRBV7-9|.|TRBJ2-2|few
CATRARLGTGELFF
TGTGCCACCCGCGCCAGGCTCGGCACCGGGGAGCTGTTTTTT
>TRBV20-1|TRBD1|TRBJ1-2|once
CSAKLTRTGNSGYTF
TGCAGTGCTAAACTAACCAGGACAGGGAATAGCGGCTACACCTTC
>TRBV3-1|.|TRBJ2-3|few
CASSQGWQGFADTQYF
TGTGCCAGCAGCCAAGGATGGCAGGGGTTCGCAGATACGCAGTATTTT
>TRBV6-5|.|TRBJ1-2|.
CASYTRQNYGCTF
TGTGCCAGCTACACCCGGCAGAACTATGGCTGCACCTTC
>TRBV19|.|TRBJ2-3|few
CASRDTGTTDTQYF
TGTGCCAGTAGAGATACGGGGACCACAGATACGCAGTATTTT
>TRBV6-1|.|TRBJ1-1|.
CASSERQDGLGEAFF
TGTGCCAGCAGTGAGCGGCAGGACGGGCTTGGTGAAGCTTTCTTT
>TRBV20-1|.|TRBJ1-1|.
CSARGPGNTEAFF
TGCAGTGCTAGAGGTCCCGGGAACACTGAAGCTTTCTTT
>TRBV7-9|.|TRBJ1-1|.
CASSLAPRGALRRYTKAFF
TGTGCCAGCAGCTTAGCGCCTCGGGGGGCGCTCAGAAGATACACTAAAGCTTTCTTT
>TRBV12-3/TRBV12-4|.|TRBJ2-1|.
CASSPQGRGFYNEQFF
TGTGCCAGCAGTCCCCAGGGGAGGGGATTCTACAATGAGCAGTTCTTC
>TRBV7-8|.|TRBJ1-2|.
CAGSPGLSYGYTF
TGTGCCGGCAGCCCAGGGCTGAGCTATGGCTACACCTTC
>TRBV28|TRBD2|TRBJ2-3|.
CASSLRAGGLYNTDTQYF
TGTGCCAGCAGTTTGAGAGCGGGGGGCCTATATAACACAGATACGCAGTATTTT
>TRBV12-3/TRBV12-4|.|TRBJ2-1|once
CASSWTVNEQFF
TGTGCCAGCAGTTGGACAGTCAATGAGCAGTTCTTC
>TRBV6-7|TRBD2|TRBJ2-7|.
CASSYEALANSYEQYF
TGTGCCAGCAGTTACGAGGCACTAGCGAACTCCTACGAGCAGTACTTC